The 2 T cell receptor beta chains below all came from one sample that was sequenced in a study of cytotoxic CD8 clonotypes in ibrutinib-treated CLL. Produced via immunoSEQ multiplex PCR; TCRdb's table is partial and in-frame only. Of about 84,000 clones in the sample, about 82% were seen once. The specimen was PBMCs, collected before ibrutinib treatment. The source is a human donor with chronic lymphocytic leukemia.

The rearrangement links TRBV5-1 to TRBJ2-7, with D perhaps matching TRBD1 (6 bases). This CDR3 is 15 amino acids long. The V and J ends lost 5 bases and 0 bases respectively, with 15 bases between them. Germline CDR1 SGHRS, CDR2 YFSETQ. The CDR3 region is CASRYNQGSSYEQYF. The CDR3 bases are TGCGCCAGCAGGTACAACCAGGGGTCCTCCTACGAGCAGTACTTC.

The chain uses TRBV19 and TRBJ2-1; the D gene is possibly TRBD2 (5 bases). Germline CDR1 LNHDA, CDR2 SQIVND (reference sequence). The CDR3 consists of 15 residues. The V end lost 3 bases, the J end lost 0 bases, and 9 bases lay between the germline ends. CDR3 region: CASSILGSSYNEQFF. DNA of the CDR3: TGTGCCAGTAGTATCCTTGGGAGCTCCTACAATGAGCAGTTCTTC. The full variable domain, rest sourced from reference TRBV19 and TRBJ2-1, is DGGITQSPKYLFRKEGQNVTLSCEQNLNHDAMYWYRQDPGQGLRLIYYSQIVNDFQKGDIAEGYSVSREKKESFPLTVTSAQKNPTAFYLCASSILGSSYNEQFFGPGTRLTVL.